The 30 T cell receptor beta chains given below trace back to one sample, sequenced in a study of tumor-infiltrating lymphocytes in localized non-small cell lung cancer. The table came from immunoSEQ multiplex PCR; TCRdb's copy has only in-frame clones and leaves some out. The profile covers more than 9,500 clones, with around four fifths appearing a single time and around 12% taken by the ten largest. The specimen was uninvolved lung tissue not adjacent to the tumor. The receptors shown here come from a human donor with non-small cell lung cancer.

The chain carries TRBV6-5 and TRBJ1-2; the match to TRBD1 covers 8 bases. This CDR3 region has 13 residues. Germline V gene data show CDR1 as MNHEY and CDR2 as SVGAGI. The V and J ends lost 6 bases and 6 bases, in that order; junction bases with no gene match: 6. CDR3 coding DNA: TGTGCCAGCAGGGACAGGGAGGGAGATGGCTACACCTTC. It is translated as CASRDREGDGYTF.

This clone was seen just once. The genes are TRBV30 and TRBJ2-5; weak D call: TRBD2 (6 bases). Trimming shortened V by 3 bases and J by 2 bases, and 10 bases separated the two germline ends. The CDR3 totals 13 residues. CDR1 is GTSNPN and CDR2 is SVGIG in the germline V gene (reference sequence). The CDR3 coding sequence is TGTGCCTGGAGCGGGGGAGCTCAAGAGACCCAGTACTTC. Translation: CAWSGGAQETQYF. Complete variable domain (other parts from reference TRBV30 and TRBJ2-5): SQTIHQWPATLVQPVGSPLSLECTVEGTSNPNLYWYRQAAGRGLQLLFYSVGIGQISSEVPQNLSASRPQDRQFILSSKKLLLSDSGFYLCAWSGGAQETQYFGPGTRLLVL.

This chain links TRBV5-1 with TRBJ2-2, with D unclear. Germline V gene lookup returns CDR1 SGHRS and CDR2 YFSETQ. Trimming stripped 0 bases from V and 5 bases from J, with 8 bases between. CDR3 size: 14 residues. The CDR3 region is CASSLGQITGELFF. As DNA, the CDR3 is TGCGCCAGCAGCTTGGGTCAGATAACCGGGGAGCTGTTTTTT.

The rearrangement links TRBV5-8 to TRBJ1-2, with unresolved D. CDR1 and CDR2 from the germline V gene are SGHTS and YDEGEE. The ends were cut back, 1 base at V and 4 bases at J, with 11 bases in the middle. The CDR3 covers 14 residues. The CDR3 loop reads CASSLFRSPYGYTF. As DNA, the CDR3 is TGTGCCAGCAGCTTGTTTCGCAGTCCCTATGGCTACACCTTC.

This sequence joins TRBV30 and TRBJ1-3; D possibly corresponds to TRBD1 (5 bases). The CDR3 loop spans 14 amino acids. Germline lookup yields CDR1 GTSNPN and CDR2 SVGIG (reference sequence). CDR3 DNA: TGTGCTGGGACTGAGGGGCAAGGTGGAAACACCATATATTTT. Protein sequence: CAGTEGQGGNTIYF.

The V call is TRBV11-1, the J call TRBJ1-2; weak D call: TRBD1 (5 bases). Germline values: CDR1 SGHAT, CDR2 FQDESV (reference sequence). The CDR3 runs to 15 residues. V lost 5 bases and J 2 bases, leaving 15 bases between the germline ends. DNA of the CDR3: TGTGCCAGCAGCCCAGGGACGGAGAGAAACTATGGCTACACCTTC. Its translation is CASSPGTERNYGYTF.

This chain joins TRBV7-6 and TRBJ1-4; D may be TRBD1 (6 bases). The CDR3 consists of 16 residues. V was clipped by 8 bases and J by 0 bases, with 16 bases between them. The germline V gene has CDR1 SGHVS and CDR2 FNYEAQ. The chain's CDR3 is CASGRTATATNEKLFF. DNA of the CDR3: TGTGCCAGCGGAAGGACAGCGACTGCAACTAATGAAAAACTGTTTTTT.

The gene calls are TRBV19 and TRBJ2-1; D assignment may be TRBD1 or TRBD2 (5 bases each). V lost 3 bases and J lost 4, with 16 bases in between. In germline, CDR1 is LNHDA, CDR2 SQIVND (reference sequence). The CDR3 totals 16 residues. In DNA, the CDR3 is TGTGCCAGTAGTATCTCGGGGCGAAAGACTTACAATGAGCAGTTCTTC. Translating gives CASSISGRKTYNEQFF.

V gene TRBV7-6 combines with J gene TRBJ1-1, with TRBD1 identical over 12 bases. CDR1 is SGHVS, CDR2 FNYEAQ, per germline. The CDR3 consists of 20 residues. Trimming cost V 5 bases and J 0 bases; bases outside gene matches: 16. The CDR3 DNA reads TGTGCCAGCAGCCCACGTATTAAATGGGGACAGGGGGCGATGAACACTGAAGCTTTCTTT. This translates into CASSPRIKWGQGAMNTEAFF. Together with reference TRBV7-6 and TRBJ1-1, the CDR3 gives the full variable domain: GAGVSQSPRYKVTKRGQDVALRCDPISGHVSLYWYRQALGQGPEFLTYFNYEAQQDKSGLPNDRFSAERPEGSISTLTIQRTEQRDSAMYRCASSPRIKWGQGAMNTEAFFGQGTRLTVV.

The chain joins TRBV10-1 to TRBJ2-2; D could derive from TRBD1 or TRBD2 (6 bases each). The germline gives CDR1 WNHNN, CDR2 SYGVQD (reference sequence). This CDR3 has 15 residues. V lost 3 bases and J 6 bases, leaving 14 bases between the germline ends. In DNA form, the CDR3 reads TGCGCCAGCAGTGACGGCCGGGGGCGGGCCGGGGAGCTGTTTTTT. Translating it yields CASSDGRGRAGELFF.

This chain uses TRBV5-6 with TRBJ1-1; 8 nucleotides line up with TRBD1. J lost 5 bases, V lost 2 bases, and 8 bases had no gene match. This CDR3 region has 15 residues. Germline CDR1 is SGHDT and CDR2 is YYEEEE. The CDR3 spells CASSFWATGVTEAFF. For the CDR3, the DNA is TGTGCCAGCAGCTTCTGGGCGACAGGGGTGACTGAAGCTTTCTTT. Variable domain in full (rest from reference TRBV5-6 and TRBJ1-1): DAGVTQSPTHLIKTRGQQVTLRCSPKSGHDTVSWYQQALGQGPQFIFQYYEEEERQRGNFPDRFSGHQFPNYSSELNVNALLLGDSALYLCASSFWATGVTEAFFGQGTRLTVV.

This rearrangement joins TRBV4-3 to TRBJ2-2; D might be TRBD2 (6 bases). Trimming removed 1 base at V and 6 bases at J, with 18 bases between. There are 17 residues in the CDR3. The germline gives CDR1 LGHNA, CDR2 YSLEER. DNA of the CDR3: TGCGCCAGCAGCCAAGGTTTGAGCGGGTCGGGGCCCGGGGAGCTGTTTTTT. It translates to CASSQGLSGSGPGELFF.

V and J are TRBV5-1 and TRBJ2-3, with 8 bases aligning to TRBD1. V shed 0 bases and J 6 bases; nucleotides not matched to a gene: 9. This CDR3 is 16 amino acids long. Germline CDR1 is SGHRS and CDR2 is YFSETQ. The CDR3 bases are TGCGCCAGCAGCTTGGGAACCGGGACAGGCATGGATACGCAGTATTTT. Translating gives CASSLGTGTGMDTQYF.

This chain joins TRBV7-2 and TRBJ1-2; 7 bases match TRBD1. The CDR3 contains 14 residues. V shed 5 bases, J shed 4 bases, and the junction held 7 bases outside the gene matches. Germline CDR1 and CDR2: SGHTA and FQGNSA. This CDR3 is CASSQGEGRYGYTF. The DNA for the CDR3 is TGTGCCAGCAGCCAGGGGGAGGGCCGCTATGGCTACACCTTC.

The V gene is TRBV6-5, the J gene TRBJ2-7, with 11 bases lining up with TRBD1. From germline, CDR1 is MNHEY and CDR2 SVGAGI. The junction had 5 bases not matched to a gene; V was cut back by 5 bases and J by 2 bases. The CDR3 is made up of 15 amino acids. CDR3 DNA: TGTGCCAGCAGTCTAAGGGACAGGGGGGCCTACGAGCAGTACTTC. This sequence encodes CASSLRDRGAYEQYF.

This clone came up a few times. This rearrangement joins TRBV30 to TRBJ1-1; the D is unclear. Trimming pared 8 bases from V and 0 bases from J, leaving 16 bases between. The CDR3 is made up of 14 amino acids. Germline V lookup: CDR1 GTSNPN, CDR2 SVGIG (reference sequence). CDR3 sequence reads: CARTAGSMNTEAFF. For the CDR3, the DNA is TGTGCCCGAACGGCGGGGAGCATGAACACTGAAGCTTTCTTT.

The CDR3 is CASSGRDRGLPNYGYTF. The CDR3 DNA reads TGTGCCAGCAGTGGGAGGGACAGGGGGCTCCCTAACTATGGCTACACCTTC. This rearrangement joins TRBV6-1 to TRBJ1-2, with 12 bases that match TRBD1. Trimming took 4 bases from V and 0 from J; bases not matched to a gene: 6. Germline CDR1 and CDR2: MNHNS and SASEGT. The CDR3 consists of 17 residues.

The chain joins TRBV10-2 to TRBJ2-5, with 10 bases matching TRBD2. This CDR3 is built from 19 residues. From germline, CDR1 is WSHSY and CDR2 SAAADI. The trim removed 2 bases at V and 4 bases at J, leaving 16 bases unmatched. The CDR3 DNA is TGCGCCAGCAGTGAGGCTCTAGCGGGGGCACTGGCTGTGGGAGAGACCCAGTACTTC. This codes for CASSEALAGALAVGETQYF.

The chain employs TRBV6-6 and TRBJ1-1, with no clear D. This CDR3 is built from 14 residues. Per germline, CDR1 MNHNY and CDR2 SVGAGI (reference sequence). Trimming took off 4 bases at V and 0 bases at J, with 9 bases between the two ends. CDR3 in DNA: TGTGCCAGCAGTTCGGAGGGTATGAACACTGAAGCTTTCTTT. Amino acids: CASSSEGMNTEAFF.

The V gene is TRBV6-5, the J gene TRBJ2-7; D possibly corresponds to TRBD1 (5 bases). From germline, CDR1 is MNHEY and CDR2 SVGAGI. CDR3 length: 14 amino acids. V was clipped by 6 bases and J by 6 bases, with 18 bases between them. The CDR3 sequence is CASSPTSRVLEQYF. DNA of the CDR3: TGTGCCAGCAGCCCAACATCCAGGGTTCTCGAGCAGTACTTC.

This sequence joins TRBV5-6 and TRBJ2-1; maybe TRBD2 (5 bases). The germline gives CDR1 SGHDT, CDR2 YYEEEE. CDR3 length: 13 amino acids. V shed 1 base and J shed 7 bases, with 9 bases lying between them. Written as DNA, the CDR3 is TGTGCCAGCAGCTTGCTTACGGGGAATGAGCAGTTCTTC. This codes for CASSLLTGNEQFF.

The V call is TRBV5-1, the J call TRBJ1-2; 7 bases align to TRBD1. CDR1 is SGHRS, CDR2 YFSETQ, per germline. V dropped 4 bases and J dropped 3; count of bases not matched to a gene: 3. The CDR3 runs 13 residues. DNA of the CDR3: TGCGCCAGCAGCCGGACAGGTGACTATGGCTACACCTTC. This translates into CASSRTGDYGYTF.

The chain carries TRBV19 and TRBJ1-5, with TRBD1 identical over 7 bases. Germline loops: CDR1 LNHDA, CDR2 SQIVND (reference sequence). V gave up 4 bases and J gave up 1 base; unmatched junction bases: 10. This CDR3 contains 17 residues. As DNA, the CDR3 is TGTGCCAGTAGTACCAGACAGGGCACCCTGAGCAATCAGCCCCAGCATTTT. Encoded protein: CASSTRQGTLSNQPQHF.

The V and J genes are TRBV10-3 and TRBJ2-3; 8 positions agree with TRBD2. The CDR3 consists of 16 residues. Per the germline V gene, CDR1 is ENHRY and CDR2 is SYGVKD. J gave up 4 bases and V 7 bases, and 13 bases lay outside the gene matches. Here the CDR3 DNA reads TGTGCCATCACGCGTTCGGGGGGGTCAGATGCAGATACGCAGTATTTT. It translates to CAITRSGGSDADTQYF.

This CDR3 reads CASSLQADPYNEQFF. For the CDR3, the DNA is TGTGCCAGCAGCTTACAGGCGGACCCCTACAATGAGCAGTTCTTC. The chain couples TRBV7-2 to TRBJ2-1; D is unresolved. V lost 2 bases to trimming and J lost 2 bases, with 10 bases between them. This CDR3 is built from 15 residues. The V gene's germline CDR1 is SGHTA and CDR2 FQGNSA.

The rearrangement links TRBV19 to TRBJ1-4, with no clear D. The CDR3 runs to 14 residues. V shed 7 bases and J shed 0 bases, with 9 bases lying between them. CDR1 is LNHDA and CDR2 is SQIVND in the germline V gene (reference sequence). The CDR3 DNA reads TGTGCCAGTAACGCACCTGCAACTAATGAAAAACTGTTTTTT. It translates to CASNAPATNEKLFF.

CDR3 sequence reads: CASSLRQGDGSGANVLTF. The DNA for the CDR3 is TGTGCCAGCAGCTTGAGACAGGGGGATGGCTCTGGGGCCAACGTCCTGACTTTC. The chain is built from TRBV5-4 and TRBJ2-6, with TRBD1 identical over 9 bases. Germline V gene lookup returns CDR1 SGHNT and CDR2 YYREEE (reference sequence). The CDR3 has 18 amino acids. Trimming removed 1 base from V and 0 bases from J; junction bases left unmatched: 5.

This rearrangement joins TRBV11-3 to TRBJ2-7; 10 bases align to TRBD2. This CDR3 is 18 amino acids long. Germline assignment: CDR1 SGHNT and CDR2 YENEEA. V shed 0 bases, J shed 0 bases, and the junction held 8 bases outside the gene matches. The CDR3 bases are TGTGCCAGCAGCTTAGACTATCTAGCGGGGGCTTACTCCTACGAGCAGTACTTC. As protein: CASSLDYLAGAYSYEQYF.

The CDR3 DNA is TGCAGTGCTAGACATGAAAAACTGTTTTTT. This encodes CSARHEKLFF. The chain carries TRBV20-1 and TRBJ1-4; unclear D gene. V dropped 2 bases and J dropped 6 bases, with 1 base sitting between them. This CDR3 is built from 10 residues. Germline V gene data show CDR1 as DFQATT and CDR2 as SNEGSKA (reference sequence).

This chain joins TRBV7-2 and TRBJ1-1; D is possibly TRBD1 (5 bases). The CDR3 spans 13 residues. Germline loops: CDR1 SGHTA, CDR2 FQGNSA. The V and J ends lost 4 bases and 1 base respectively, with 7 bases between them. The CDR3 region is CASSSRGNTEAFF. In DNA, the CDR3 is TGTGCCAGCAGCTCGAGGGGGAACACTGAAGCTTTCTTT.